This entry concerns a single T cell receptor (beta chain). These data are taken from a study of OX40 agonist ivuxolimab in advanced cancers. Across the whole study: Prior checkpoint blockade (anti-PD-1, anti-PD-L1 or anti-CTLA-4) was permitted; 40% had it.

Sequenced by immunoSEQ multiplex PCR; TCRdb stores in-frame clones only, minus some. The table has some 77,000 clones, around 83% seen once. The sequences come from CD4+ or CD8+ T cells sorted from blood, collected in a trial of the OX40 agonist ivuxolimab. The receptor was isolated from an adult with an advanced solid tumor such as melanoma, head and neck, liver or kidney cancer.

CDR3 sequence reads: CASSPRAGSNTGELFF. The CDR3 nucleotides read TGTGCCAGCAGTCCCAGGGCAGGGTCGAACACCGGGGAGCTGTTTTTT. This chain joins TRBV7-9 and TRBJ2-2; tentative D call: TRBD1 (5 bases). Per the germline V gene, CDR1 is SEHNR and CDR2 is FQNEAQ (reference sequence). V gave up 6 bases and J gave up 0 bases, with 14 bases separating them. The CDR3 loop spans 16 amino acids.